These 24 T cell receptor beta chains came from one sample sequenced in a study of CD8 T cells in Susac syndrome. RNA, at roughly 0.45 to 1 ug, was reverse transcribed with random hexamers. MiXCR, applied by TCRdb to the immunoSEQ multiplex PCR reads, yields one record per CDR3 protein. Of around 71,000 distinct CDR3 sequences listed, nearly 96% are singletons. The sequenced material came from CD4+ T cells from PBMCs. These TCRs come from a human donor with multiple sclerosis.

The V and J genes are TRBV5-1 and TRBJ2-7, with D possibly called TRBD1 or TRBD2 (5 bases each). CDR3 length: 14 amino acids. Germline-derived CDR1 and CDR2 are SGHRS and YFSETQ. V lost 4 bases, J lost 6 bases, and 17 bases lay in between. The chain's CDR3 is CASSTRDAASEQYF. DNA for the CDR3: TGCGCCAGCAGCACCCGGGACGCGGCAAGCGAGCAGTACTTC.

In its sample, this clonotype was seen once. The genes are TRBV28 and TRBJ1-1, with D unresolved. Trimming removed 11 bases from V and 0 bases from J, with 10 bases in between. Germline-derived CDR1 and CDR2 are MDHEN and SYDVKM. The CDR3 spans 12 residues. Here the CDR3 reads CAARSLNTEAFF. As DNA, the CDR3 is TGTGCCGCCCGGAGCTTGAACACTGAAGCTTTCTTT.

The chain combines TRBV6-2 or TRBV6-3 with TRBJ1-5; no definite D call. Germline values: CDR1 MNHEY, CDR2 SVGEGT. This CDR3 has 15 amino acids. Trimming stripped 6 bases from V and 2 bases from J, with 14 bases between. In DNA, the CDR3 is TGTGCCAGCAGAGAAGACATGCTGGGCAATCAGCCCCAGCATTTT. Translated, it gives CASREDMLGNQPQHF.

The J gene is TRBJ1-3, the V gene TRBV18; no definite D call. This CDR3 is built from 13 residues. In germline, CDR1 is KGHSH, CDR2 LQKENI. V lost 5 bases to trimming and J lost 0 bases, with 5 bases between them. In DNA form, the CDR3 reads TGTGCCAGCTCATCGTCCTCTGGAAACACCATATATTTT. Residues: CASSSSSGNTIYF.

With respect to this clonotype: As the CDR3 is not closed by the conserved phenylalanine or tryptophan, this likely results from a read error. CDR3 sequence reads: CTSSGDSPYEQYL. CDR3 coding DNA: TGTACCAGCAGCGGGGACAGCCCGTACGAGCAGTACCTC. The chain uses TRBV7-2 and TRBJ2-7, with TRBD1 matching over 7 bases. The CDR3 has 13 amino acids. Germline V CDR1 and CDR2: SGHTA, FQGNSA. J lost 4 bases, V lost 5 bases, and 5 bases had no gene match.

CDR3 nucleotide sequence: TGCAGTGCTAGAGATAGGGCTAGCGGCCAAGAGACCCAGTACTTC. Amino acid sequence: CSARDRASGQETQYF. This chain uses TRBV20-1 with TRBJ2-5; 7 bases map to TRBD2. This CDR3 spans 15 amino acids. V trimming: 0 bases; J trimming: 1 base; junction bases outside the gene matches: 5. Germline V gives CDR1 DFQATT, CDR2 SNEGSKA (reference sequence).

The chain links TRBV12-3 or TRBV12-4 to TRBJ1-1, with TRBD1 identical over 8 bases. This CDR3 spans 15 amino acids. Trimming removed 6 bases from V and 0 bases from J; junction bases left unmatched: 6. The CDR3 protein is CASRNRDRLNTEAFF. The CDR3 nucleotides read TGTGCCAGCAGGAACCGGGACAGGCTGAACACTGAAGCTTTCTTT.

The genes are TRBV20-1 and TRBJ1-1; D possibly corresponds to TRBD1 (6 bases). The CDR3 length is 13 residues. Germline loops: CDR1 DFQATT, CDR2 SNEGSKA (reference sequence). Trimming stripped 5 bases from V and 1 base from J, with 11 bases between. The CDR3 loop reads CSAGLDRNTEAFF. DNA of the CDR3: TGCAGTGCTGGACTGGACAGGAACACTGAAGCTTTCTTT.

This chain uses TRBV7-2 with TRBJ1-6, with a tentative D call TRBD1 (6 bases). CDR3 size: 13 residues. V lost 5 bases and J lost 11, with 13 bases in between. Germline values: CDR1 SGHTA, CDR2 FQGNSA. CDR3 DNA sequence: TGTGCCAGCAGCCAGAGGGGGACCGCACCCCTCCACTTT. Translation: CASSQRGTAPLHF.

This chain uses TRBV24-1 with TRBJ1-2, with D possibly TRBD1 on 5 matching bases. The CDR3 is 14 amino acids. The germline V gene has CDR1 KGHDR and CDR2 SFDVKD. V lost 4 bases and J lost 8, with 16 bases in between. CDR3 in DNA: TGTGCCACCAGTGACACGGGACGGTGGAACGGCTACACCTTC. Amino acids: CATSDTGRWNGYTF.

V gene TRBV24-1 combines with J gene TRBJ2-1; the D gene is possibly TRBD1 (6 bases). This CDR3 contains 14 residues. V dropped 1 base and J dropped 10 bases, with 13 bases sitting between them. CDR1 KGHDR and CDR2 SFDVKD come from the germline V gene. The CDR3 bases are TGTGCCACCAGTGATTTTTTGGGGGCACGGGAGCAGTTCTTC. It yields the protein CATSDFLGAREQFF.

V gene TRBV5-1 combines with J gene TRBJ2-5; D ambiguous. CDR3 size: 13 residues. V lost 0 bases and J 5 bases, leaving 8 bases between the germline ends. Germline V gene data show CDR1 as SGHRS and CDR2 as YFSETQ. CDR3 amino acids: CASSLGASETQYF. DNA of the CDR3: TGCGCCAGCAGCTTGGGTGCCTCGGAGACCCAGTACTTC.

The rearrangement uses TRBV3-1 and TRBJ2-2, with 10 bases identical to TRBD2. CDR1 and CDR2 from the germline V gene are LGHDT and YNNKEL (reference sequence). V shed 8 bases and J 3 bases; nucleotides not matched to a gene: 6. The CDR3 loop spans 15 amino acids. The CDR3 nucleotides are TGTGCCAGCGCGCTAGCGGGGGCGGACACCGGGGAGCTGTTTTTT. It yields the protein CASALAGADTGELFF. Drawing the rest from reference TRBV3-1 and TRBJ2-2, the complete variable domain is DTAVSQTPKYLVTQMGNDKSIKCEQNLGHDTMYWYKQDSKKFLKIMFSYNNKELIINETVPNRFSPKSPDKAHLNLHINSLELGDSAVYFCASALAGADTGELFFGEGSRLTVL.

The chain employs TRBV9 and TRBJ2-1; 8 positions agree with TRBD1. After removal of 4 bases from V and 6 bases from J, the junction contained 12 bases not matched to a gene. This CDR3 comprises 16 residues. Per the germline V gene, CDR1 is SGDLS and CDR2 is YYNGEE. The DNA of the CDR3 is TGTGCCAGCAGCCATCCTGGACAGGGCCAGTCCAATGAGCAGTTCTTC. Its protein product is CASSHPGQGQSNEQFF.

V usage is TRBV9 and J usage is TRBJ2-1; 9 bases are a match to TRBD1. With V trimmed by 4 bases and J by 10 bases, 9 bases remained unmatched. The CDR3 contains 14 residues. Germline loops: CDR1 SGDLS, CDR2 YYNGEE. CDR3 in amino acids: CASSLGTGIGEQFF. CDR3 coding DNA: TGTGCCAGCAGCCTCGGGACAGGGATCGGGGAGCAGTTCTTC.

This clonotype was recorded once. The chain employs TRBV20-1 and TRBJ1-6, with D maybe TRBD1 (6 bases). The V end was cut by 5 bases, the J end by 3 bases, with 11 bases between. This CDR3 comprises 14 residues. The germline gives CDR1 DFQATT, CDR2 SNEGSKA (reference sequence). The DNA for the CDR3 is TGCAGTGCTCCAGGGGTATACTATAATTCACCCCTCCACTTT. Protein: CSAPGVYYNSPLHF.

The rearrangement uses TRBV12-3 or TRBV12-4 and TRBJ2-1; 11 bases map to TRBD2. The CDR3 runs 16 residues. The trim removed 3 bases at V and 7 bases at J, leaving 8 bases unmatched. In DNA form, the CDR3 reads TGTGCCAGCAGTTTGGGTAGCGGGGGGGCTCCGAATGAGCAGTTCTTC. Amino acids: CASSLGSGGAPNEQFF.

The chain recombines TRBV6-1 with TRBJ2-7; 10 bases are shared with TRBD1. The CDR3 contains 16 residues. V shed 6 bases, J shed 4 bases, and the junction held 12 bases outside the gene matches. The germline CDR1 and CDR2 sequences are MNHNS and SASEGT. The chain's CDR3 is CASRRGDRGISYEQYF. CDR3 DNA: TGTGCCAGCAGAAGGGGGGACAGGGGAATTTCGTACGAGCAGTACTTC.

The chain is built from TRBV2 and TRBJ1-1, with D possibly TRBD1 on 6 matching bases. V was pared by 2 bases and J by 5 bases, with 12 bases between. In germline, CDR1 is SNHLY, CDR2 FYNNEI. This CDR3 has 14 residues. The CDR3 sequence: CASSETGIGTEAFF. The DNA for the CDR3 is TGTGCCAGCAGTGAAACAGGGATAGGGACTGAAGCTTTCTTT.

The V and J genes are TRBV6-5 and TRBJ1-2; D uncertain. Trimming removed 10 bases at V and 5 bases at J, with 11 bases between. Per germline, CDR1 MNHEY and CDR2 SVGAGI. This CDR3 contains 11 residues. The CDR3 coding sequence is TGTGCCACCTCGATTGGATATGGCTACACCTTC. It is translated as CATSIGYGYTF.

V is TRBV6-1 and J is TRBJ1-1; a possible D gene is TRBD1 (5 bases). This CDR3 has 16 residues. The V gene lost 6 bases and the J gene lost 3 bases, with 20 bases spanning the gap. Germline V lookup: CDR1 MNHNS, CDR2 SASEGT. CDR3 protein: CASSNRPGIDDTEAFF. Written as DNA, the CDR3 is TGTGCCAGCAGCAACCGCCCAGGGATCGACGACACTGAAGCTTTCTTT.

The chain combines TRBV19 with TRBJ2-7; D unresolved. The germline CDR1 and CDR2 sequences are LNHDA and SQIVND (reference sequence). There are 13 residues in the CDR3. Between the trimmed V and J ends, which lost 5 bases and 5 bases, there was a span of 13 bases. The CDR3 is CASSLSTRNEQYF. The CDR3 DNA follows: TGTGCCAGTAGTCTCTCGACGCGGAACGAGCAGTACTTC.

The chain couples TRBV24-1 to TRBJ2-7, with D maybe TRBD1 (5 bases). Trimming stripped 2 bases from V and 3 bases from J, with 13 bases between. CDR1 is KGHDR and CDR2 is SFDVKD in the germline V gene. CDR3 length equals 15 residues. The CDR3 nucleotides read TGTGCCACCAGTGATTCCCGACAGCAAGGCTACGAGCAGTACTTC. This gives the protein CATSDSRQQGYEQYF.

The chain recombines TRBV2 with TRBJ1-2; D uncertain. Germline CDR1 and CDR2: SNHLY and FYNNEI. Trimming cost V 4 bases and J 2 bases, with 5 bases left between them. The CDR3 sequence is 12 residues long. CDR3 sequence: CASSGSNYGYTF. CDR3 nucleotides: TGTGCCAGCAGTGGGTCGAACTATGGCTACACCTTC.